The present T cell receptor beta chain was sequenced within a study of early T cells in non-severe SARS-CoV-2 infection. The wider study: Chains from this unsorted whole-blood bulk RNA could not be paired.

Unique molecular identifiers were affixed to single, distinct cDNA molecules. TCRdb ran MiXCR on the 5' RACE reads and lists one entry per CDR3 protein. This sample has some 77,000 distinct CDR3 sequences, with about 16% found just once. Sequencing was done on a sample of whole blood. The receptor was isolated from an adult who was a healthcare worker with PCR-confirmed SARS-CoV-2 infection or an uninfected control (not recorded which).

CDR3 sequence (DNA): TGTGCCATCAGTGATAGGGATCAGCCCCAGCATTTT. Its protein product is CAISDRDQPQHF. This chain connects TRBV10-3 to TRBJ1-5; D not resolved. The germline V gene encodes CDR1 ENHRY and CDR2 SYGVKD. With 3 bases removed from V and 5 bases from J, the gap between germline ends came to 5 bases. There are 12 residues in the CDR3.